Here is one T cell receptor (beta chain) with its context. The authors' processing: For nucleated cells, counts were estimated from reference gene primer amplification. The data were produced by immunoSEQ multiplex PCR, yet TCRdb's version contains in-frame clones alone and is incomplete. D and trimming were read from the DNA, whereas the V and J calls and clone size are those reported in that table. The table lists 90,000 to 100,000 clones, roughly 80% of them singletons. This sample stems from a study of blood T cell repertoires in COVID-19. Study-wide context: Collection of acute and convalescent COVID-19 samples took place in the United States, Italy and Spain. PBMCs, B-cell-depleted T cells, or T cells were the source of the cDNA or gDNA that made up the material.

The V gene lost 0 bases and the J gene lost 3 bases, with 12 bases spanning the gap. The CDR3 consists of 17 residues. The V gene's germline CDR1 is SGHTA and CDR2 FQGNSA. The chain couples TRBV7-2 to TRBJ1-6; perhaps TRBD1 as D (5 bases). Sequences were obtained from peripheral blood. The clonotype originates from a woman of 80 years or more with acute or convalescent COVID-19. The CDR3 DNA reads as TGTGCCAGCAGCTTAGCGGGGGGAGGGAGCTATAATTCACCCCTCCACTTT. Amino acids: CASSLAGGGSYNSPLHF.